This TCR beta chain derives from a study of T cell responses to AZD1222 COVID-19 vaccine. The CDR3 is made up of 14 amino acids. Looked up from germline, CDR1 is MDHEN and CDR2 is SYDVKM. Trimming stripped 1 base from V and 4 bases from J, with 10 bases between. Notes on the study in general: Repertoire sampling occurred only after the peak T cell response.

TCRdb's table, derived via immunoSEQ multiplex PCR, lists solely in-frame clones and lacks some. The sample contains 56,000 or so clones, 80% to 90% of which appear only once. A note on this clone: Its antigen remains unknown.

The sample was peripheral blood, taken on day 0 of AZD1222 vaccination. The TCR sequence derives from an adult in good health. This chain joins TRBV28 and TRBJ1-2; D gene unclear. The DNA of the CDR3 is TGTGCCAGCAGTTTATCGCACAGCCGCTATGGCTACACCTTC. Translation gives CASSLSHSRYGYTF.